This is a list of T cell receptor beta chains from one sample in a study of shared clonotypes between healthy human individuals. The repertoire was sequenced with immunoSEQ multiplex PCR; TCRdb's copy has only in-frame clones and lacks some. The sample has around 500,000 clones; roughly 80% are singletons. What was sequenced was PBMCs. The receptors stem from a woman between 40 and 50 years old in good health. Some clones in this sample may be carry-over from other donors' samples. The CDR3 runs from the conserved cysteine through the conserved F or W. The order of the fields is D gene, J gene, V gene, clone size, CDR3 protein, CDR3 DNA. A D gene is named only where the DNA matches it firmly. Not all rows give a size; the values are once, few, many and, for expanded clones, a class.

d_gene: .; j_gene: TRBJ2-1; v_gene: TRBV7-8; abundance: .; CDR3aa: CASRSGRESSYNEQFF; CDR3nt: TGTGCCAGCAGAAGCGGCCGGGAGAGTTCCTACAATGAGCAGTTCTTC
d_gene: .; j_gene: TRBJ2-2; v_gene: TRBV7-2; abundance: .; CDR3aa: CASSQRLVLSGELFF; CDR3nt: TGTGCCAGCAGCCAGAGACTAGTGTTGTCCGGGGAGCTGTTTTTT
d_gene: .; j_gene: TRBJ2-5; v_gene: TRBV5-1; abundance: .; CDR3aa: CASSLEGRQIWYF; CDR3nt: TGCGCCAGCAGCTTGGAGGGGAGACAAATTTGGTACTTC
d_gene: TRBD1; j_gene: TRBJ2-7; v_gene: TRBV6-5; abundance: once; CDR3aa: CASRRQGPSSYEQYF; CDR3nt: TGTGCCAGCAGAAGACAGGGGCCGAGCTCCTACGAGCAGTACTTC
d_gene: TRBD2; j_gene: TRBJ2-7; v_gene: TRBV6-1; abundance: .; CDR3aa: CASSEGLAFSYEQYF; CDR3nt: TGTGCCAGCAGTGAAGGACTAGCCTTCTCCTACGAGCAGTACTTC
d_gene: .; j_gene: TRBJ2-5; v_gene: TRBV7-3; abundance: .; CDR3aa: CASSRGITETQYF; CDR3nt: TGTGCCAGCTCAAGGGGTATCACAGAGACCCAGTACTTC
d_gene: .; j_gene: TRBJ1-5; v_gene: TRBV5-4; abundance: once; CDR3aa: CASSLAGENQPQHF; CDR3nt: TGTGCCAGCAGCTTGGCGGGGGAAAATCAGCCCCAGCATTTT
d_gene: .; j_gene: TRBJ2-5; v_gene: TRBV5-1; abundance: .; CDR3aa: CASRTEPHETQYF; CDR3nt: TGCGCCAGCAGGACAGAACCACACGAGACCCAGTACTTC
d_gene: .; j_gene: TRBJ1-3; v_gene: TRBV5-4; abundance: .; CDR3aa: CASSLDAGNTIYF; CDR3nt: TGTGCCAGCAGCTTGGATGCAGGGAACACCATATATTTT
d_gene: .; j_gene: TRBJ2-7; v_gene: TRBV27; abundance: .; CDR3aa: CASSPGFSYEQYF; CDR3nt: TGTGCCAGCAGCCCGGGTTTCTCCTACGAGCAGTACTTC
d_gene: .; j_gene: TRBJ1-2; v_gene: TRBV2; abundance: once; CDR3aa: CASSEEGYYGYTF; CDR3nt: TGTGCCAGCAGTGAAGAGGGGTACTATGGCTACACCTTC
d_gene: .; j_gene: TRBJ2-2; v_gene: TRBV5-1; abundance: .; CDR3aa: CASSLVAGGGAGELFF; CDR3nt: TGCGCCAGCAGCTTGGTGGCAGGTGGCGGCGCCGGGGAGCTGTTTTTT
d_gene: TRBD2; j_gene: TRBJ2-5; v_gene: TRBV11-2; abundance: few; CDR3aa: CASSLSGIQETQYF; CDR3nt: TGTGCCAGCAGCTTAAGCGGGATACAAGAGACCCAGTACTTC
d_gene: .; j_gene: TRBJ1-6; v_gene: TRBV14; abundance: .; CDR3aa: CASSVTGWDSPLHF; CDR3nt: TGTGCCAGCAGCGTTACAGGGTGGGATTCACCCCTCCACTTT
d_gene: .; j_gene: TRBJ2-3; v_gene: TRBV2; abundance: many; CDR3aa: CASRDSLYTDTQYF; CDR3nt: TGTGCCAGCCGCGACAGCCTCTACACAGATACGCAGTATTTT
d_gene: TRBD1; j_gene: TRBJ2-3; v_gene: TRBV7-9; abundance: .; CDR3aa: CASSPGTGPGTDTQYF; CDR3nt: TGTGCCAGCAGCCCGGGGACAGGACCGGGCACAGATACGCAGTATTTT
d_gene: .; j_gene: TRBJ2-7; v_gene: TRBV21-1; abundance: .; CDR3aa: CASSSGTVPYEQYF; CDR3nt: TGTGCCAGCAGCTCCGGGACAGTTCCCTACGAGCAGTACTTC
d_gene: TRBD2; j_gene: TRBJ2-1; v_gene: TRBV5-1; abundance: .; CDR3aa: CASSLEGLAGTTVSYNEQFF; CDR3nt: TGCGCCAGCAGCTTGGAGGGACTAGCGGGAACAACCGTTTCCTACAATGAGCAGTTCTTC
d_gene: .; j_gene: TRBJ1-3; v_gene: TRBV28; abundance: .; CDR3aa: CASMRQSGAYTIYF; CDR3nt: TGTGCCAGCATGAGACAGTCCGGGGCGTACACCATATATTTT
d_gene: TRBD1; j_gene: TRBJ1-2; v_gene: TRBV5-1; abundance: .; CDR3aa: CASSLTGDYGYTF; CDR3nt: TGCGCCAGCAGCTTGACAGGGGACTATGGCTACACCTTC
d_gene: .; j_gene: TRBJ1-5; v_gene: TRBV7-6; abundance: few; CDR3aa: CASSLGTAPIGQHF; CDR3nt: TGTGCCAGCAGCTTAGGCACGGCACCGATCGGCCAGCATTTT
d_gene: .; j_gene: TRBJ2-5; v_gene: TRBV5-6; abundance: few; CDR3aa: CASSFGLQAEQETQYF; CDR3nt: TGTGCCAGCAGCTTTGGCCTGCAAGCGGAACAAGAGACCCAGTACTTC
d_gene: .; j_gene: TRBJ1-5; v_gene: TRBV2; abundance: .; CDR3aa: CASRGEYSNQPQHF; CDR3nt: TGTGCCAGCAGGGGGGAATATAGCAATCAGCCCCAGCATTTT
d_gene: TRBD1; j_gene: TRBJ2-1; v_gene: TRBV2; abundance: .; CDR3aa: CASSSDRGNEQFF; CDR3nt: TGTGCCAGCAGTTCGGACAGGGGAAATGAGCAGTTCTTC
d_gene: TRBD1; j_gene: TRBJ2-5; v_gene: TRBV18; abundance: .; CDR3aa: CASSPPMGQGWEQYF; CDR3nt: TGTGCCAGCTCACCACCTATGGGACAGGGGTGGGAGCAGTACTTC
d_gene: .; j_gene: TRBJ2-5; v_gene: TRBV5-1; abundance: .; CDR3aa: CASSFRGEETQYF; CDR3nt: TGCGCCAGCAGCTTTAGGGGAGAGGAGACCCAGTACTTC
d_gene: .; j_gene: TRBJ1-5; v_gene: TRBV6-1; abundance: .; CDR3aa: CASSSGNLDQPQHF; CDR3nt: TGTGCCAGCAGTTCAGGGAATCTCGATCAGCCCCAGCATTTT
d_gene: .; j_gene: TRBJ2-1; v_gene: TRBV28; abundance: .; CDR3aa: CASSFPPGVDDEQFF; CDR3nt: TGTGCCAGCAGTTTCCCCCCAGGGGTAGACGATGAGCAGTTCTTC
d_gene: TRBD2; j_gene: TRBJ2-7; v_gene: TRBV11-2; abundance: .; CDR3aa: CASSSGLAGEQYF; CDR3nt: TGTGCCAGCAGCTCCGGACTAGCGGGGGAGCAGTACTTC
d_gene: TRBD1; j_gene: TRBJ2-7; v_gene: TRBV23-1; abundance: .; CDR3aa: CASSPPRPTGVGYEQYF; CDR3nt: TGCGCCAGCAGTCCCCCGCGCCCTACAGGGGTCGGCTACGAGCAGTACTTC
d_gene: .; j_gene: TRBJ1-5; v_gene: TRBV5-8; abundance: .; CDR3aa: CASSLEAGDQPQHF; CDR3nt: TGTGCCAGCAGCTTGGAGGCAGGGGATCAGCCCCAGCATTTT
d_gene: TRBD1; j_gene: TRBJ2-2; v_gene: TRBV7-8; abundance: once; CDR3aa: CASSISGTAGAGELFF; CDR3nt: TGTGCCAGCAGCATTTCCGGGACAGCTGGGGCCGGGGAGCTGTTTTTT
d_gene: .; j_gene: TRBJ2-7; v_gene: TRBV9; abundance: .; CDR3aa: CASSDRALQDYEQYF; CDR3nt: TGTGCCAGCAGCGACAGGGCTCTTCAAGACTACGAGCAGTACTTC
d_gene: TRBD2; j_gene: TRBJ2-7; v_gene: TRBV5-1; abundance: .; CDR3aa: CASSSGGLAGGYEQYF; CDR3nt: TGCGCCAGCAGCTCAGGGGGACTAGCGGGAGGCTACGAGCAGTACTTC
d_gene: TRBD1; j_gene: TRBJ1-1; v_gene: TRBV6-1; abundance: .; CDR3aa: CAVRQGKDTEAFF; CDR3nt: TGTGCCGTAAGACAGGGGAAGGACACTGAAGCTTTCTTT
d_gene: TRBD1; j_gene: TRBJ1-5; v_gene: TRBV5-1; abundance: .; CDR3aa: CASSPGQGDSNQPQHF; CDR3nt: TGCGCCAGCAGCCCAGGACAGGGCGATAGCAATCAGCCCCAGCATTTT
d_gene: .; j_gene: TRBJ1-1; v_gene: TRBV14; abundance: .; CDR3aa: CASSLRSGTEAFF; CDR3nt: TGTGCCAGCAGCCTCAGATCAGGGACTGAAGCTTTCTTT
d_gene: .; j_gene: TRBJ2-7; v_gene: TRBV30; abundance: .; CDR3aa: CAWSVREGAKAYEQYF; CDR3nt: TGTGCCTGGAGTGTACGGGAGGGGGCGAAGGCCTACGAGCAGTACTTC
d_gene: TRBD2; j_gene: TRBJ2-7; v_gene: TRBV27; abundance: .; CDR3aa: CASSLLLAHEQYF; CDR3nt: TGTGCCAGCAGCCTCCTACTAGCGCACGAGCAGTACTTC
d_gene: .; j_gene: TRBJ2-1; v_gene: TRBV5-1; abundance: .; CDR3aa: CASSPQGTYNEQFF; CDR3nt: TGCGCCAGCAGCCCTCAGGGGACTTACAATGAGCAGTTCTTC
d_gene: TRBD2; j_gene: TRBJ2-5; v_gene: TRBV7-2; abundance: .; CDR3aa: CASAGGGSRAGETQYF; CDR3nt: TGTGCCAGCGCCGGCGGGGGTAGTCGAGCGGGAGAGACCCAGTACTTC
d_gene: TRBD1; j_gene: TRBJ1-5; v_gene: TRBV19; abundance: few; CDR3aa: CASTQQGGNQPQHF; CDR3nt: TGTGCCAGTACGCAACAGGGGGGGAATCAGCCCCAGCATTTT
d_gene: TRBD2; j_gene: TRBJ2-1; v_gene: TRBV28; abundance: many; CDR3aa: CASSFREAYNEQFF; CDR3nt: TGTGCCAGCAGTTTCCGGGAGGCCTACAATGAGCAGTTCTTC
d_gene: TRBD1; j_gene: TRBJ1-5; v_gene: TRBV2; abundance: .; CDR3aa: CASRKDGQGLNQPQHF; CDR3nt: TGTGCCAGCAGGAAAGACGGACAGGGGTTGAATCAGCCCCAGCATTTT
d_gene: TRBD2; j_gene: TRBJ2-1; v_gene: TRBV7-9; abundance: .; CDR3aa: CAIPDFPRPGLGNNEQFF; CDR3nt: TGTGCCATACCTGATTTTCCCAGACCGGGACTAGGGAACAATGAGCAGTTCTTC
d_gene: .; j_gene: TRBJ1-1; v_gene: TRBV5-1; abundance: .; CDR3aa: CASSLEGLTEAFF; CDR3nt: TGCGCCAGCAGCTTGGAAGGGTTAACTGAAGCTTTCTTT
d_gene: .; j_gene: TRBJ1-3; v_gene: TRBV18; abundance: .; CDR3aa: CASSPTGSGNTIYF; CDR3nt: TGTGCCAGCTCACCAACAGGGTCTGGAAACACCATATATTTT
d_gene: .; j_gene: TRBJ2-4; v_gene: TRBV5-4; abundance: .; CDR3aa: CASSLGIGAAKNIQYF; CDR3nt: TGTGCCAGCAGCTTGGGGATAGGGGCAGCCAAAAACATTCAGTACTTC
d_gene: .; j_gene: TRBJ1-1; v_gene: TRBV28; abundance: .; CDR3aa: CASLTGPRQAFF; CDR3nt: TGTGCCAGCCTAACAGGGCCCAGGCAAGCTTTCTTT
d_gene: .; j_gene: TRBJ2-5; v_gene: TRBV7-7; abundance: .; CDR3aa: CASSPAPKGTQYF; CDR3nt: TGTGCCAGCAGCCCAGCCCCGAAAGGGACCCAGTACTTC
d_gene: TRBD1; j_gene: TRBJ1-1; v_gene: TRBV7-3; abundance: few; CDR3aa: CASSSDRRTEAFF; CDR3nt: TGTGCCAGCAGCTCGGACAGGCGGACTGAAGCTTTCTTT
d_gene: .; j_gene: TRBJ2-1; v_gene: TRBV15; abundance: .; CDR3aa: CATSRDFGGEQFF; CDR3nt: TGTGCCACCAGCAGAGATTTTGGGGGTGAGCAGTTCTTC